The 23 T cell receptor beta chains presented below share a single source sample, sequenced in a study of post-analysis software for immune sequencing data. No antigens are known for them. Findings and limits, study-wide: TRBV segments more frequent in patients than in controls numbered several and included TRBV5-6, TRBV5-1 and TRBV20-1.

The authors incorporated unique molecular identifiers into the TCR beta cDNA libraries. TCRdb analysed the PCR reads with MiXCR anew, one entry per CDR3 protein. In the table there are hundreds of thousands of distinct CDR3 sequences, about 27% of which are singletons. Specimen: blood. Every receptor here comes from a girl between 5 and 17 years old with multiple sclerosis.

In its sample, this clonotype was seen a few times. The rearrangement uses TRBV7-9 and TRBJ1-6; 7 nucleotides agree with TRBD1. The junction had 7 bases not matched to a gene; V was cut back by 4 bases and J by 7 bases. The CDR3 has 15 residues. From germline, CDR1 is SEHNR and CDR2 FQNEAQ (reference sequence). The CDR3 DNA is TGTGCCAGCAGCTCCGGGACAGAATGGAATTCACCCCTCCACTTT. Amino acids: CASSSGTEWNSPLHF.

This clonotype was seen only once. The chain carries TRBV4-3 and TRBJ1-4; TRBD1 aligns across 8 bases. Germline-derived CDR1 and CDR2 are LGHNA and YSLEER. CDR3 length: 14 residues. With V trimmed by 4 bases and J by 7 bases, 5 bases remained unmatched. The CDR3: CASSPSGGLEKLFF. Written as DNA, the CDR3 is TGCGCCAGCAGCCCTTCAGGGGGCCTTGAAAAACTGTTTTTT.

The table lists this clonotype with a few counts. This rearrangement joins TRBV5-1 to TRBJ2-7; D may be TRBD1 (7 bases). The CDR3 has 14 residues. The ends were cut back, 0 bases at V and 5 bases at J, with 12 bases in the middle. CDR1 and CDR2 from the germline V gene are SGHRS and YFSETQ. DNA for the CDR3: TGCGCCAGCAGCTTGGAGGAGGGGGCCGACGAGCAGTACTTC. Translation gives CASSLEEGADEQYF.

This chain connects TRBV11-1 to TRBJ2-5; TRBD2 agrees at 13 bases. Germline values: CDR1 SGHAT, CDR2 FQDESV (reference sequence). The V and J ends lost 4 bases and 1 base, in that order; junction bases with no gene match: 18. The CDR3 has 21 residues. This CDR3 is CASSSHMTAGTSGAPQETQYF. For the CDR3, the DNA is TGTGCCAGCAGCTCTCATATGACGGCAGGGACTAGCGGGGCACCCCAAGAGACCCAGTACTTC.

The rearrangement links TRBV13 to TRBJ2-4; D ambiguous. The CDR3 extends over 18 amino acids. The V end lost 5 bases, the J end lost 4 bases, and 24 bases lay between the germline ends. Germline CDR1 reads PRHDT; CDR2 reads FYEKMQ (reference sequence). The DNA for the CDR3 is TGTGCCAGCAGCGAGACGGGCTGGGCAGGCGAACCAAAAAACATTCAGTACTTC. Its protein is CASSETGWAGEPKNIQYF.

The chain employs TRBV3-1 and TRBJ2-5; D possibly corresponds to TRBD2 (6 bases). The DNA end lines up better with TRBJ2-7; the J call may be wrong. CDR3 length: 15 amino acids. Germline V gene lookup returns CDR1 LGHDT and CDR2 YNNKEL (reference sequence). CDR3 bases: TGTGCCAGCAGCCAAGAAGTTCGACTAGAGGGCGAGCAGTACTTC. Its translation: CASSQEVRLEGEQYF.

The V call is TRBV5-1, the J call TRBJ2-5, with D unclear. CDR1 and CDR2 from the germline V gene are SGHRS and YFSETQ. The CDR3 runs to 14 residues. The V gene lost 3 bases and the J gene lost 0 bases, with 9 bases spanning the gap. CDR3 nucleotide sequence: TGCGCCAGCAGCTGGGTCGGGTACCAAGAGACCCAGTACTTC. Amino acid sequence: CASSWVGYQETQYF.

The V and J genes are TRBV20-1 and TRBJ2-3; D might be TRBD2 (5 bases). This CDR3 is built from 12 residues. The V and J ends lost 6 bases and 0 bases respectively, with 7 bases between them. CDR1 DFQATT and CDR2 SNEGSKA come from the germline V gene (reference sequence). CDR3 protein: CSAGASTDTQYF. Written as DNA, the CDR3 is TGCAGTGCGGGAGCGAGCACAGATACGCAGTATTTT.

The chain employs TRBV25-1 and TRBJ1-5; D gene ambiguous. V was shortened by 2 bases and J by 2 bases, with 13 bases between the two germline ends. The CDR3 totals 16 residues. CDR1 and CDR2 (germline): MGHDK, SYGVNS. The DNA of the CDR3 is TGTGCCAGCAGTGAACGGGATTTTCGCGGCAATCAGCCCCAGCATTTT. It encodes CASSERDFRGNQPQHF.

V gene TRBV19 combines with J gene TRBJ1-2; 9 nucleotides match TRBD1. V shed 8 bases, J shed 3 bases, and the junction held 7 bases outside the gene matches. This CDR3 region has 14 residues. Germline V CDR1 and CDR2: LNHDA, SQIVND (reference sequence). The CDR3 DNA reads as TGTGCCAGTGGACGGGACAGGGAAGACTATGGCTACACCTTC. Amino acid sequence: CASGRDREDYGYTF.

This clonotype has a handful of counts. The chain uses TRBV4-3 and TRBJ1-2, with D perhaps matching TRBD1 (5 bases). Trimming shortened V by 4 bases and J by 6 bases, and 12 bases separated the two germline ends. CDR3 length equals 13 residues. Germline CDR1 and CDR2: LGHNA and YSLEER. The CDR3 nucleotides read TGCGCCAGCAGCCGGGGCCCTACCCATGGCTACACCTTC. Amino acid sequence: CASSRGPTHGYTF.

The J gene is TRBJ1-2, the V gene TRBV28, with a weak D call TRBD1 (5 bases). Trimming stripped 10 bases from V and 1 base from J, with 13 bases between. CDR1 and CDR2 (germline): MDHEN, SYDVKM. The CDR3 is 13 amino acids. The CDR3 DNA reads TGTGCCACTAAGGGACTTAATAACTATGGCTACACCTTC. This gives the protein CATKGLNNYGYTF.

A few counts support this clonotype. The chain couples TRBV5-6 to TRBJ1-1; D call uncertain. The CDR3 spans 15 residues. The germline V and J ends were trimmed by 0 bases and 6 bases, with 15 bases remaining between them. Germline CDR1 and CDR2: SGHDT and YYEEEE. The CDR3, as DNA: TGTGCCAGCAGCTTGGTACCTGGAGCGGGCGCTGAAGCTTTCTTT. This codes for CASSLVPGAGAEAFF. The variable domain in full, with the rest retrieved from reference TRBV5-6 and TRBJ1-1, is DAGVTQSPTHLIKTRGQQVTLRCSPKSGHDTVSWYQQALGQGPQFIFQYYEEEERQRGNFPDRFSGHQFPNYSSELNVNALLLGDSALYLCASSLVPGAGAEAFFGQGTRLTVV.

The rearrangement links TRBV6-1 to TRBJ2-3; maybe TRBD1 (5 bases). V was shortened by 5 bases and J by 1 base, with 10 bases between the two germline ends. Germline CDR1 reads MNHNS; CDR2 reads SASEGT. The CDR3 is 14 amino acids. In DNA, the CDR3 is TGTGCCAGCAGTAAAACAGGACGCACAGATACGCAGTATTTT. The encoded protein is CASSKTGRTDTQYF.

The chain is built from TRBV7-2 and TRBJ2-4, with 12 bases matching TRBD2. The J call may be in error: the DNA end matches TRBJ2-7 better. Germline V gives CDR1 SGHTA, CDR2 FQGNSA. This CDR3 region has 16 residues. The CDR3 is CASSLNGLAGPYEQYF. As DNA, the CDR3 is TGTGCCAGCAGTCTCAACGGACTAGCGGGACCTTACGAGCAGTACTTC.

The V and J genes are TRBV5-1 and TRBJ2-6, with 7 bases lining up with TRBD1. V shed 4 bases and J 0 bases; nucleotides not matched to a gene: 19. The CDR3 runs to 21 residues. Germline V gene lookup returns CDR1 SGHRS and CDR2 YFSETQ. CDR3: CASSIPTGNRANHSGANVLTF. The CDR3 bases are TGCGCCAGCAGCATTCCGACAGGGAATAGGGCAAACCACTCTGGGGCCAACGTCCTGACTTTC.

The V call is TRBV14, the J call TRBJ1-2, with D perhaps TRBD1 (5 bases). The ends were cut back, 2 bases at V and 0 bases at J, with 16 bases in the middle. Germline CDR1 reads SGHDN; CDR2 reads FVKESK. The CDR3 runs 17 residues. CDR3 nucleotide sequence: TGTGCCAGCAGCCAACTAACAGGAGGACTAGCTAACTATGGCTACACCTTC. Translated, it gives CASSQLTGGLANYGYTF. Complete variable domain (other parts from reference TRBV14 and TRBJ1-2): EAGVTQFPSHSVIEKGQTVTLRCDPISGHDNLYWYRRVMGKEIKFLLHFVKESKQDESGMPNNRFLAERTGGTYSTLKVQPAELEDSGVYFCASSQLTGGLANYGYTFGSGTRLTVV.

The chain links TRBV9 to TRBJ1-2; weak D call: TRBD1 (6 bases). Looked up from germline, CDR1 is SGDLS and CDR2 is YYNGEE. The CDR3 sequence is 14 residues long. Trimming left V 4 bases short and J 2 bases short, with 12 bases between. The CDR3 sequence: CASSPQDRNYGYTF. The CDR3 DNA reads as TGTGCCAGCAGCCCACAAGACAGGAACTATGGCTACACCTTC. The full variable domain, rest sourced from reference TRBV9 and TRBJ1-2, is DSGVTQTPKHLITATGQRVTLRCSPRSGDLSVYWYQQSLDQGLQFLIQYYNGEERAKGNILERFSAQQFPDLHSELNLSSLELGDSALYFCASSPQDRNYGYTFGSGTRLTVV.

This chain links TRBV10-3 with TRBJ1-2; D unclear. The CDR3 extends over 12 amino acids. In germline, CDR1 is ENHRY, CDR2 SYGVKD. With 3 bases removed from V and 6 bases from J, the gap between germline ends came to 8 bases. CDR3 coding DNA: TGTGCCATCAGTGACTCTGGGGATGGCTACACCTTC. Its protein product is CAISDSGDGYTF.

The V call is TRBV6-2 or TRBV6-3, the J call TRBJ2-5, with a tentative D call TRBD1 (5 bases). Germline V gene sequence: CDR1 MNHEY, CDR2 SVGEGT. Trimming stripped 6 bases from V and 1 base from J, with 9 bases between. This CDR3 has 13 residues. CDR3 nucleotide sequence: TGTGCCAGCAGACCGACAGCCCAAGAGACCCAGTACTTC. Translation: CASRPTAQETQYF.

This CDR3 reads CASSLARQGHQPQHF. DNA of the CDR3: TGTGCCAGCAGCTTAGCCAGACAGGGACATCAGCCCCAGCATTTT. The chain recombines TRBV11-2 with TRBJ1-5; 7 bases are a match to TRBD1. J gave up 5 bases and V 1 base, and 5 bases lay outside the gene matches. Germline CDR1 and CDR2: SGHAT and FQNNGV. The CDR3 is 15 residues long.

This sequence joins TRBV4-1 and TRBJ2-7; TRBD1 might be the D (6 bases). Germline V lookup: CDR1 MGHRA, CDR2 YSYEKL. The V gene lost 0 bases and the J gene lost 4 bases, with 10 bases spanning the gap. The CDR3 totals 14 residues. CDR3 residues: CASSQDPGEYEQYF. The CDR3 DNA sequence: TGCGCCAGCAGCCAAGATCCAGGGGAGTACGAGCAGTACTTC.

This sequence joins TRBV12-3 or TRBV12-4 and TRBJ1-1; 12 nucleotides align to TRBD1. The CDR3 contains 15 residues. V gave up 6 bases and J gave up 5 bases; unmatched junction bases: 7. The CDR3 DNA reads TGTGCCAGCAGCCGGGACAGGGGGCGGAAAACTGAAGCTTTCTTT. This encodes CASSRDRGRKTEAFF.